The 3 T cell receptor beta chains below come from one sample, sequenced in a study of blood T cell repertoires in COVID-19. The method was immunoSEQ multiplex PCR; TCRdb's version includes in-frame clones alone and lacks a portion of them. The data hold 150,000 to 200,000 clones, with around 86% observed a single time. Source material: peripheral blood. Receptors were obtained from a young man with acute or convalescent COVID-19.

The DNA for the CDR3 is TGTGCCAGCAGCTTGCCCCAGCGGGGCTACAATGAGCAGTTCTTC. Protein product: CASSLPQRGYNEQFF. The genes are TRBV5-6 and TRBJ2-1, with TRBD2 matching 7 bases. Trimming cost V 1 base and J 3 bases; bases outside gene matches: 4. The germline V gene has CDR1 SGHDT and CDR2 YYEEEE. This CDR3 comprises 15 residues.

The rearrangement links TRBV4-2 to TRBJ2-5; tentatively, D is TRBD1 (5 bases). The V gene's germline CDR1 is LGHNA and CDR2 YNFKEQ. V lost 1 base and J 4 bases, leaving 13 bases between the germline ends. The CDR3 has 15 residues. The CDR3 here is CASSQGVSRAETQYF. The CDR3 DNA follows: TGTGCCAGCAGCCAAGGGGTAAGCAGGGCAGAGACCCAGTACTTC.

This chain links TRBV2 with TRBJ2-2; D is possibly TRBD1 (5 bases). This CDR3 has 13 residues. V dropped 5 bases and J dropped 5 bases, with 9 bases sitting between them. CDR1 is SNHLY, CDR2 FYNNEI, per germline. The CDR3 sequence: CASSLGVTGELFF. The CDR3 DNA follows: TGTGCCAGCAGTTTAGGGGTAACCGGGGAGCTGTTTTTT. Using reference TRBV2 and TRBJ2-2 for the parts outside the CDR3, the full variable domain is EPEVTQTPSHQVTQMGQEVILRCVPISNHLYFYWYRQILGQKVEFLVSFYNNEISEKSEIFDDQFSVERPDGSNFTLKIRSTKLEDSAMYFCASSLGVTGELFFGEGSRLTVL.